This T cell receptor beta chain appears in the sequencing data of a study of T cells in Graves' hyperthyroidism and ophthalmopathy. Background on the study: It was at initial diagnosis, before any treatment, that peripheral blood was collected.

This clonotype has at least ten counts. Its antigen is not known. The study's findings and limits: Also found in blood were most expanded thyroid clonotypes above 0.001.

The length of the CDR3 is 17 residues. V shed 5 bases, J shed 0 bases, and the junction held 8 bases outside the gene matches. CDR1 is MNHNS and CDR2 is SASEGT in the germline V gene. Amplified TCR beta CDR3 regions came from RNA transcripts. A set of HTBI primers served as the primers for a first-round RT-PCR of the TCR CDR3. Each CDR3 protein is one row after TCRdb ran MiXCR on the multiplex PCR reads. Of 500,000 to 800,000 distinct CDR3 sequences in the sample, more than 12% were seen once. This sequence joins TRBV6-1 and TRBJ1-1; 11 bases match TRBD1. This clonotype was obtained from a woman between 45 and 60 years old with Graves' ophthalmopathy. Sequencing used blood. This CDR3 reads CASSLGQGARMNTEAFF. CDR3 bases: TGTGCCAGCAGTCTCGGACAGGGGGCCCGTATGAACACTGAAGCTTTCTTT.